The subject of this entry is one TCR beta chain. Assay: immunoSEQ multiplex PCR; the TCRdb copy retains only in-frame clones and omits some. The data contain about 400,000 clones, over 75% of them singletons. Trimming took off 3 bases at V and 8 bases at J, with 8 bases between the two ends. CDR1 is MNHEY and CDR2 is SMNVEV in the germline V gene (reference sequence). This CDR3 contains 13 residues. This entry comes from a study of blood T cell repertoires in COVID-19. The rearrangement joins TRBV27 to TRBJ1-6; D gene ambiguous. The sample consisted of PBMCs or T cells enriched from blood (not recorded which). This receptor was identified in a man between 40 and 49 years old in a cohort exposed to, infected with or recovered from COVID-19 (not recorded which). The CDR3 protein is CASSFLGDSPLHF. Written as DNA, the CDR3 is TGTGCCAGCAGTTTTTTGGGCGATTCACCCCTCCACTTT.